What follows is one T cell receptor beta chain and its context. This specimen comes from a study of blood T cell repertoires in COVID-19. Study at large: Material from acute and convalescent COVID-19 was sourced from the United States, Italy and Spain. Sources were T cells, B-cell-depleted T cells, or PBMCs; the material itself was cDNA or gDNA.

Per the study methods: Reference gene primer amplification in the assay estimated nucleated cell counts. The protocol was immunoSEQ multiplex PCR, while the TCRdb copy is restricted to in-frame clones and leaves out a portion. Clone size and the V and J calls come from that table; the DNA yielded D and trimming. The sample yields some 170,000 clones, 80% to 85% seen once. Germline CDR1 SGHNT, CDR2 YYREEE (reference sequence). The CDR3 contains 12 residues. Between the trimmed V and J ends, which lost 0 bases and 9 bases, there was a span of 7 bases. This receptor was taken from a woman in her thirties or forties with COVID-19, enrolled during active disease. This rearrangement joins TRBV5-4 to TRBJ1-5; D is unclear. Sequencing used peripheral blood. CDR3 in amino acids: CASSLATGPQHF. The CDR3 bases are TGTGCCAGCAGCTTGGCCACCGGGCCCCAGCATTTT.